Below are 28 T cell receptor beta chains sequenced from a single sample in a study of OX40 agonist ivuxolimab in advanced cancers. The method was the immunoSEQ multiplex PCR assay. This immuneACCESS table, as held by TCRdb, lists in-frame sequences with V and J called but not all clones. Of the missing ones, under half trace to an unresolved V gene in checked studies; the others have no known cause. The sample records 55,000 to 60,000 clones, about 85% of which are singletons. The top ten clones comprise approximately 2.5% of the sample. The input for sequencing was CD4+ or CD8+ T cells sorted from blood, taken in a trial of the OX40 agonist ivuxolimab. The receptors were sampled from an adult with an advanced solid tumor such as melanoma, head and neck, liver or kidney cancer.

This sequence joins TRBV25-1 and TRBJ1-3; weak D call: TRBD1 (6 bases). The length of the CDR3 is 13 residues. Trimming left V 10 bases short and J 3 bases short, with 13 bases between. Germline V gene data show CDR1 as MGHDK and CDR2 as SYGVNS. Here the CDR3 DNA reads TGTGCCACTACGGGGACAAGTGGAAACACCATATATTTT. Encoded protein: CATTGTSGNTIYF.

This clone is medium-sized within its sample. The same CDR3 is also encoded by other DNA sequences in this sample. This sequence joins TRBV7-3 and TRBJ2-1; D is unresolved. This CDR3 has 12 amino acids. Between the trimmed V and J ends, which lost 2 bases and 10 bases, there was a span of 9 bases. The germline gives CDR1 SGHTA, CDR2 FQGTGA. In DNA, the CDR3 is TGTGCCAGCAGCTTAGGATTTGGGGAGCAGTTCTTC. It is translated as CASSLGFGEQFF.

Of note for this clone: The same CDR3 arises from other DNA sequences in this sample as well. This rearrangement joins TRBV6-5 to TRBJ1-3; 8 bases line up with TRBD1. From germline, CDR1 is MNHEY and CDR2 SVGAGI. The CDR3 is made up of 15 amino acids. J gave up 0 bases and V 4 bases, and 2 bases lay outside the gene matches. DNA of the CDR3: TGTGCCAGCAGTTCCACAGGGGGCTCTGGAAACACCATATATTTT. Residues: CASSSTGGSGNTIYF.

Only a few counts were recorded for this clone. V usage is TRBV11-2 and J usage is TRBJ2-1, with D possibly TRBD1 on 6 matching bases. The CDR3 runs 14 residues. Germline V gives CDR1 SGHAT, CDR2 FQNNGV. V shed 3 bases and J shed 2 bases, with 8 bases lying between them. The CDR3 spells CASSLQGTYNEQFF. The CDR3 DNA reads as TGTGCCAGCAGCTTGCAGGGGACCTACAATGAGCAGTTCTTC.

The CDR3 coding sequence is TGTGCCAGCAGCTCGGGGCCCTTCACAGATACGCAGTATTTT. It specifies CASSSGPFTDTQYF. The chain recombines TRBV13 with TRBJ2-3; D is tentatively TRBD1 or TRBD2 (5 bases each). CDR1 and CDR2 (germline): PRHDT, FYEKMQ (reference sequence). The CDR3 contains 14 residues. V lost 4 bases and J lost 2, with 10 bases in between.

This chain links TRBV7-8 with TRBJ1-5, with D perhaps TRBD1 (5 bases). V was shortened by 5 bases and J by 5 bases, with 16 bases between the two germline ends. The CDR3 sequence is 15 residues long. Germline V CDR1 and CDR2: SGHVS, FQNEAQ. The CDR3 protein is CASSPTVGTDQPQHF. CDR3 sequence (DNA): TGTGCCAGCAGCCCTACCGTAGGGACGGATCAGCCCCAGCATTTT.

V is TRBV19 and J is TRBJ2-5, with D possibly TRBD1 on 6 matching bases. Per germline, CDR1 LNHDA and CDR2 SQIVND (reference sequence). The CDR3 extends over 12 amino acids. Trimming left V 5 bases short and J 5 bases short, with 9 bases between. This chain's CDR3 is CASSSGAETQYF. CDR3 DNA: TGTGCCAGTAGTTCAGGGGCGGAGACCCAGTACTTC.

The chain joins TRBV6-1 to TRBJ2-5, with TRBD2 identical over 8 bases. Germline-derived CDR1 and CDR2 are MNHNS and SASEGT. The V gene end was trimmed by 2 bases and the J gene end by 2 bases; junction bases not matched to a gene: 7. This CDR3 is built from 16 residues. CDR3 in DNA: TGTGCCAGCAGTGAATACACGGGGACTAGTCAAGAGACCCAGTACTTC. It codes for CASSEYTGTSQETQYF.

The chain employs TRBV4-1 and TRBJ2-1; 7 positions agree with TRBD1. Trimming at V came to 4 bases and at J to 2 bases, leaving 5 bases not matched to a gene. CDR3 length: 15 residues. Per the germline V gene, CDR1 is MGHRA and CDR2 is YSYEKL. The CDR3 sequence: CASSPARGTYNEQFF. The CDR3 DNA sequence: TGCGCCAGCAGCCCCGCCAGGGGGACCTACAATGAGCAGTTCTTC.

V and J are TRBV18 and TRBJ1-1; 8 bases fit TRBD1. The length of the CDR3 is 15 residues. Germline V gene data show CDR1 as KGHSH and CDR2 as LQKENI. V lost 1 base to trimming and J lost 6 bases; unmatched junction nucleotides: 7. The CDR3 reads CASSPRSGQAAEAFF. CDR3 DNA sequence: TGTGCCAGCTCACCACGGTCGGGACAGGCCGCTGAAGCTTTCTTT.

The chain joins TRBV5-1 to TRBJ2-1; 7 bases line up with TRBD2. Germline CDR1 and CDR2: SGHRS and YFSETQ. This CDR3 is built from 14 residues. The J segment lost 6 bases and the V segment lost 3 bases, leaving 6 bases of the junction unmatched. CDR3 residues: CASSSGLVGNEQFF. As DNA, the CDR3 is TGCGCCAGCAGCTCTGGACTAGTGGGCAATGAGCAGTTCTTC.

As DNA, the CDR3 is TGTGCCAGCAGCCCTTGGACAGGGCCAGGGTATGGCTACACCTTC. Translating it yields CASSPWTGPGYGYTF. The chain carries TRBV5-6 and TRBJ1-2; 8 bases agree with TRBD1. In germline, CDR1 is SGHDT, CDR2 YYEEEE. This CDR3 has 15 residues. J gave up 5 bases and V 4 bases, and 10 bases lay outside the gene matches. Filled out from reference TRBV5-6 and TRBJ1-2, the complete variable domain reads DAGVTQSPTHLIKTRGQQVTLRCSPKSGHDTVSWYQQALGQGPQFIFQYYEEEERQRGNFPDRFSGHQFPNYSSELNVNALLLGDSALYLCASSPWTGPGYGYTFGSGTRLTVV.

The CDR3 loop is CASSPKGQFSYEQYF. In DNA, the CDR3 is TGTGCCAGCAGTCCCAAGGGACAATTCTCCTACGAGCAGTACTTC. J is TRBJ2-7 and V is TRBV28; possibly TRBD1 for D (6 bases). The V end lost 5 bases, the J end lost 0 bases, and 14 bases lay between the germline ends. The V gene's germline CDR1 is MDHEN and CDR2 SYDVKM. The CDR3 covers 15 residues.

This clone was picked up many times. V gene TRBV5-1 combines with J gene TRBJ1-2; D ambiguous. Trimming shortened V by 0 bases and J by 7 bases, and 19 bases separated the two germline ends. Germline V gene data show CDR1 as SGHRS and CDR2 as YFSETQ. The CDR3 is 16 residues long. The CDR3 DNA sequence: TGCGCCAGCAGCTTGGCCTTCGGTCCCGCGTCGGGTGGCTACACCTTC. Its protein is CASSLAFGPASGGYTF.

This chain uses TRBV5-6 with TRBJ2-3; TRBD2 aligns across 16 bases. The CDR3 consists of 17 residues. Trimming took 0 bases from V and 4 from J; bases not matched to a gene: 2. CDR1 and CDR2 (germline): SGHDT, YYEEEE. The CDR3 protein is CASSLGGLAGGADTQYF. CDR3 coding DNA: TGTGCCAGCAGCTTGGGGGGACTAGCGGGAGGGGCAGATACGCAGTATTTT.

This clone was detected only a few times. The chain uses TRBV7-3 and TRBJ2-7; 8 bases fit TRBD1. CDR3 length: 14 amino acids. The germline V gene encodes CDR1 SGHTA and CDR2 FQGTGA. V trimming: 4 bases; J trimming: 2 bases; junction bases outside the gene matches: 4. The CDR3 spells CASSSQGAAYEQYF. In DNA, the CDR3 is TGTGCCAGCAGCTCGCAGGGGGCGGCCTACGAGCAGTACTTC.

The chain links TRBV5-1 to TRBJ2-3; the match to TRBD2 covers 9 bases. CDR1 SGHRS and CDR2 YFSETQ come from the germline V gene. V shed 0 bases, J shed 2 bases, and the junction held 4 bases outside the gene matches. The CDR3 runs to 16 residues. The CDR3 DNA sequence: TGCGCCAGCAGCTTGGAGGCGGGGGGGAACACAGATACGCAGTATTTT. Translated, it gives CASSLEAGGNTDTQYF.

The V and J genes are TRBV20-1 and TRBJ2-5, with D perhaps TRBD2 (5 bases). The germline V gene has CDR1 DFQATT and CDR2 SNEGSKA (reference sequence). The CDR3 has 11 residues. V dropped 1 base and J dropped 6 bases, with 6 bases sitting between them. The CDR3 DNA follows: TGCAGTGCTAGAGGGGAGAAGACCCAGTACTTC. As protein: CSARGEKTQYF.

As DNA, the CDR3 is TGTGCCAGCAAAGCTCACCTCTCTCGGGGCCAAGAGACCCAGTACTTC. This sequence encodes CASKAHLSRGQETQYF. This chain uses TRBV27 with TRBJ2-5; D perhaps matches TRBD2 (5 bases). Trimming removed 7 bases at V and 1 base at J, with 19 bases between. Germline CDR1 reads MNHEY; CDR2 reads SMNVEV (reference sequence). The CDR3 runs 16 residues.

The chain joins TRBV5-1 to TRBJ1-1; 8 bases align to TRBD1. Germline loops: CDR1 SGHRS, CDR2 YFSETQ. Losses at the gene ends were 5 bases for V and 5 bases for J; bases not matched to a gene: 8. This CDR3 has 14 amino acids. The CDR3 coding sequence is TGCGCCAGCAGTGACAGGGGTGGACGGACTGAAGCTTTCTTT. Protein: CASSDRGGRTEAFF.

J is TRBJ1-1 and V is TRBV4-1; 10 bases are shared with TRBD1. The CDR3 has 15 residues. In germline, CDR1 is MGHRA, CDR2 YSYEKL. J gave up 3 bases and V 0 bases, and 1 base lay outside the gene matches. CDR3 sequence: CASSQDGTGDTEAFF. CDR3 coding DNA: TGCGCCAGCAGCCAAGATGGGACAGGGGACACTGAAGCTTTCTTT.

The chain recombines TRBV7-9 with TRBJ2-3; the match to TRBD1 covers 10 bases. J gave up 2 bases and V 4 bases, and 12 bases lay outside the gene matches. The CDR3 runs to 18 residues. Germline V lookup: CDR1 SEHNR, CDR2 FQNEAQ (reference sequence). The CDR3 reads CASSSGQGSPPATDTQYF. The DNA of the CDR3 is TGTGCCAGCAGCTCGGGACAGGGGTCGCCCCCAGCCACAGATACGCAGTATTTT.

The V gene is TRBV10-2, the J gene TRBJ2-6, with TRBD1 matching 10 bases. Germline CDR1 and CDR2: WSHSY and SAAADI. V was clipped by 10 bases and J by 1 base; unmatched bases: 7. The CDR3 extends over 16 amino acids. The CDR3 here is CAIGTGADSGANVLTF. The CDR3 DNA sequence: TGCGCCATCGGGACAGGGGCGGATTCTGGGGCCAACGTCCTGACTTTC.

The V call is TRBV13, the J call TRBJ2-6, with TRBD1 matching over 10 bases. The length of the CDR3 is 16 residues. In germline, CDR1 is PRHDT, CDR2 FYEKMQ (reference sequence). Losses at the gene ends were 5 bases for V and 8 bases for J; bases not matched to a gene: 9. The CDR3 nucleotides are TGTGCCAGCAGCGAAGGACAGGGGGAAGTGACCAACGTCCTGACTTTC. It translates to CASSEGQGEVTNVLTF.

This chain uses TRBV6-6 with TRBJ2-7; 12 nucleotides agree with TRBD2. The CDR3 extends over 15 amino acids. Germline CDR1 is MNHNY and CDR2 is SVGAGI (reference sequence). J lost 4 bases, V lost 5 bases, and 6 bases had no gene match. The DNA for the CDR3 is TGTGCCAGCAGTCGGACTAGCGGGGAGTCGTACGAGCAGTACTTC. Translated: CASSRTSGESYEQYF.

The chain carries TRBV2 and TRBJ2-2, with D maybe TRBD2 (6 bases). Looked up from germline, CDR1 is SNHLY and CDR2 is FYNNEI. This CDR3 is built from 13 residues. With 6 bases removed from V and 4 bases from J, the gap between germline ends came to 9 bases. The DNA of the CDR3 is TGTGCCAGCAGGGGGACTGTCACCGGGGAGCTGTTTTTT. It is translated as CASRGTVTGELFF.

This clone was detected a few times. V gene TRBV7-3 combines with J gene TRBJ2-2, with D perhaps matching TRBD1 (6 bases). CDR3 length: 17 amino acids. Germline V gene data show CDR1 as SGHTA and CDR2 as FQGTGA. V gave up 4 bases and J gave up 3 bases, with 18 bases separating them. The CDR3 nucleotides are TGTGCCAGCAGCTCTTCGCTGTACAGGGCGGACACCGGGGAGCTGTTTTTT. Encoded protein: CASSSSLYRADTGELFF.

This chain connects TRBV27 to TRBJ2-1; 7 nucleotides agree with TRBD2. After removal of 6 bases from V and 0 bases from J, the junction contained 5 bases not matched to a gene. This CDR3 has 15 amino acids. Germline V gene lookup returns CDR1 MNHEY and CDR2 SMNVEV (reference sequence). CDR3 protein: CASRNGGSSYNEQFF. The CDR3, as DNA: TGTGCCAGCAGGAATGGCGGGAGCTCCTACAATGAGCAGTTCTTC.